This T cell receptor beta chain was found in a study of cytomegalovirus exposure and HLA in healthy donors. Study-level background: Approximately 180 million T cells yielded 120 million or so unique TCR beta sequences, as an earlier analysis found. Notes on the study in general: Data from an earlier analysis indicated that most TCR beta V segments were productive either about 90% or about 30% of the time.

The PCR had 60 Vbeta and 13 Jbeta primers. The method was immunoSEQ multiplex PCR; TCRdb's version includes in-frame clones alone and lacks a portion of them. The sample has roughly 180,000 clones, approximately 84% seen once; the top ten hold 4.5% to 7.5%. This CDR3 comprises 14 residues. Germline-derived CDR1 and CDR2 are SGHRS and YFSETQ. V lost 6 bases to trimming and J lost 0 bases; unmatched junction nucleotides: 4. As for this clone: Its cognate antigen is unknown.

This TCR was sampled from a woman in her 30s in good health and CMV-seropositive. Sequenced: PBMCs. The chain employs TRBV5-1 and TRBJ2-3; 7 positions match TRBD1. CDR3: CASKGAVSTDTQYF. The CDR3 region has the DNA TGCGCCAGCAAGGGGGCAGTTAGCACAGATACGCAGTATTTT.